This T cell receptor beta chain was captured by sequencing in a study of vaccination and CD4 T cells after COVID-19. The wider study: Researchers treated cells with overlapping spike peptides taken from SARS-CoV-2, HCoV-NL63, HCoV-OC43 and HCoV-229E.

A remark on this clonotype: Its matching antigen is unknown.

The CDR3 has 16 amino acids. Germline V CDR1 and CDR2: DFQATT, SNEGSKA (reference sequence). V was clipped by 1 base and J by 4 bases; unmatched bases: 4. With the Oncomine TCR Beta short-read assay, DNA from cultured CD4+ T cells was sequenced. TCRdb used MiXCR to reprocess the PCR reads, holding one entry per CDR3 protein. The sample shows under 10,000 distinct CDR3 sequences, approximately 61% of them seen only once. Treatment noted: roughly nine-day PBMC culture with coronavirus spike peptide pools or control peptides (ViraFEST assay). The material sequenced was cultured CD4+ T cells from blood, taken after SARS-CoV-2 vaccination. The origin of this receptor is a human donor with COVID-19. V and J are TRBV20-1 and TRBJ2-3; TRBD2 matches 14 bases. The CDR3 protein is CSARGRLAGGADTQYF. DNA of the CDR3: TGCAGTGCTAGAGGGAGACTAGCGGGGGGGGCAGATACGCAGTATTTT.